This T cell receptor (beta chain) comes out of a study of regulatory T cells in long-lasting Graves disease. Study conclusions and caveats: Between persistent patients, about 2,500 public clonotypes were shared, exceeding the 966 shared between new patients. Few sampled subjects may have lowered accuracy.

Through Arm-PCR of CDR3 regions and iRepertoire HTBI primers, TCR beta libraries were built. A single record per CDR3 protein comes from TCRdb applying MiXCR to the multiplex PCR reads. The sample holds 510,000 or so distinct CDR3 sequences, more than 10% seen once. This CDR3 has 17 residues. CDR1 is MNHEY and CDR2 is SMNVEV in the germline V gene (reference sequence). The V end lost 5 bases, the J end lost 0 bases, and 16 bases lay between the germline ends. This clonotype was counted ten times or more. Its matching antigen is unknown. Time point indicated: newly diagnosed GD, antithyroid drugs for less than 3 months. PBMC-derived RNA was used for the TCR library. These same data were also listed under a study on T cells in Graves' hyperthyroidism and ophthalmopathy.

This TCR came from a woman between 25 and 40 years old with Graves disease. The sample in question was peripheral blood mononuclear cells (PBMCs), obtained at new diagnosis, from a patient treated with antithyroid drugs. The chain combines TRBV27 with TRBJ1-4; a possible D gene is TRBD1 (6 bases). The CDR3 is CASSPIAGVSTNEKLFF. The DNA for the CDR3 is TGTGCCAGCAGTCCCATTGCAGGGGTTTCAACTAATGAAAAACTGTTTTTT.